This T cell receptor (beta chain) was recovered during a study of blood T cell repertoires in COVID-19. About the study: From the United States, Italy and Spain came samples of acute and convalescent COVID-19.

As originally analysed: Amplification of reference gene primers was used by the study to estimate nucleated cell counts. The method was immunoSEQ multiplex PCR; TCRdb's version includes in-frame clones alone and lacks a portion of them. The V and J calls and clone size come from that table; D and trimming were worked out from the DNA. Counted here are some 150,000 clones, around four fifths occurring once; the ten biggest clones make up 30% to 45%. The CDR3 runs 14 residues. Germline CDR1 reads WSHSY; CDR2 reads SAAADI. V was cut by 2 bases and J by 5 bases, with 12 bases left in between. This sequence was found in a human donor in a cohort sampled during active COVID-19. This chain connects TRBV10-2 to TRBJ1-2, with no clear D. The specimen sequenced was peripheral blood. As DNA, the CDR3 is TGCGCCAGCAGTGAGGACGGCGGAGCATATGGCTACACCTTC. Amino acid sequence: CASSEDGGAYGYTF.